These 14 T cell receptor beta chains were sequenced from one sample in a study of shared clonotypes between healthy human individuals. Repertoires were generated with immunoSEQ multiplex PCR, while TCRdb's copy carries only in-frame clones and drops some. Among roughly 640,000 clones listed, roughly 70% were seen once. The sample taken for sequencing was memory CD4+ T cells sorted from blood. The subset here: CD45RA-negative fraction. Source of these receptors: a woman younger than 45 in good health.

This sequence joins TRBV6-1 and TRBJ1-5; 7 positions agree with TRBD1. The CDR3 runs 13 residues. Germline assignment: CDR1 MNHNS and CDR2 SASEGT. V dropped 3 bases and J dropped 6; count of bases not matched to a gene: 2. In DNA, the CDR3 is TGTGCCAGCAGTGAGACAGGGAGTCAGCCCCAGCATTTT. Translation: CASSETGSQPQHF.

V and J are TRBV11-2 and TRBJ2-7, with 7 bases identical to TRBD2. This CDR3 spans 15 amino acids. V shed 5 bases and J 0 bases; nucleotides not matched to a gene: 7. Germline assignment: CDR1 SGHAT and CDR2 FQNNGV. For the CDR3, the DNA is TGTGCCAGCAGCCGACTCCTAGCGGCCTCCTACGAGCAGTACTTC. Encoded protein: CASSRLLAASYEQYF.

This clone appeared a few times. The chain has TRBV7-8 and TRBJ2-7, with TRBD1 matching over 12 bases. This CDR3 comprises 14 residues. Germline loops: CDR1 SGHVS, CDR2 FQNEAQ. J was trimmed by 6 bases and V by 3 bases; bases with no gene match: 3. The chain's CDR3 is CASSFRDRGLEQYF. In DNA, the CDR3 is TGTGCCAGCAGCTTCCGGGACAGGGGGCTCGAGCAGTACTTC.

This clone was counted between two and nine times. The genes are TRBV19 and TRBJ2-2; TRBD1 is a possible D gene (5 bases). V was shortened by 5 bases and J by 6 bases, with 10 bases between the two germline ends. The CDR3 consists of 13 residues. Looked up from germline, CDR1 is LNHDA and CDR2 is SQIVND (reference sequence). The CDR3 sequence is CASSARESGELFF. CDR3 in DNA: TGTGCCAGTAGTGCCAGGGAATCCGGGGAGCTGTTTTTT. Full variable domain (outside the CDR3, taken from reference TRBV19 and TRBJ2-2): DGGITQSPKYLFRKEGQNVTLSCEQNLNHDAMYWYRQDPGQGLRLIYYSQIVNDFQKGDIAEGYSVSREKKESFPLTVTSAQKNPTAFYLCASSARESGELFFGEGSRLTVL.

The J gene is TRBJ2-1, the V gene TRBV28, with 9 bases aligning to TRBD2. The CDR3 is 14 residues long. Trimming took 6 bases from V and 7 from J; bases not matched to a gene: 7. The V gene's germline CDR1 is MDHEN and CDR2 SYDVKM. DNA for the CDR3: TGTGCCAGCAGAGCGGGAGGTAGGTGGAATGAGCAGTTCTTC. Encoded protein: CASRAGGRWNEQFF.

Note on this clone: Other DNA sequences in the sample encode the same CDR3. The gene calls are TRBV19 and TRBJ1-5; the D gene is possibly TRBD1 (6 bases). Germline V gene sequence: CDR1 LNHDA, CDR2 SQIVND (reference sequence). There are 15 residues in the CDR3. Between the trimmed V and J ends, which lost 3 bases and 0 bases, there was a span of 9 bases. The CDR3 DNA follows: TGTGCCAGTAGTATCAGCAGGGGTAGCAATCAGCCCCAGCATTTT. This codes for CASSISRGSNQPQHF.

The chain is built from TRBV29-1 and TRBJ2-2; 7 positions agree with TRBD2. V lost 8 bases, J lost 5 bases, and 8 bases stayed unmatched. CDR1 is SQVTM, CDR2 ANQGSEA, per germline. This CDR3 region has 13 residues. DNA for the CDR3: TGCAGCTCCTCGTCGGGGGGAACCGGGGAGCTGTTTTTT. It yields the protein CSSSSGGTGELFF.

The chain recombines TRBV7-9 with TRBJ2-3; a possible D gene is TRBD2 (5 bases). Germline V CDR1 and CDR2: SEHNR, FQNEAQ (reference sequence). The CDR3 is made up of 16 amino acids. V dropped 0 bases and J dropped 6 bases, with 16 bases sitting between them. The CDR3 region has the DNA TGTGCCAGCAGCTTAGCGCTCGGTAGCGCCTGGGATACGCAGTATTTT. It is translated as CASSLALGSAWDTQYF.

J is TRBJ2-1 and V is TRBV29-1, with D possibly matching TRBD1 (7 bases). CDR3 size: 15 residues. Trimming took 0 bases from V and 7 from J, leaving 16 bases between them. Germline CDR1 is SQVTM and CDR2 is ANQGSEA. Here the CDR3 reads CSVEDSGGGHNEQFF. The DNA of the CDR3 is TGCAGCGTTGAAGATTCCGGAGGGGGCCATAATGAGCAGTTCTTC.

The CDR3 nucleotides read TGTGCCAGCAGCTTACCTTCCTATGGCTACACCTTC. The encoded protein is CASSLPSYGYTF. The chain recombines TRBV5-4 with TRBJ1-2; D is uncertain. Germline V gene data show CDR1 as SGHNT and CDR2 as YYREEE (reference sequence). CDR3 size: 12 residues. V lost 2 bases and J lost 4, with 6 bases in between.

In this sample, this clone turned up a few times. The chain uses TRBV7-2 and TRBJ2-1; the D is unclear. Germline assignment: CDR1 SGHTA and CDR2 FQGNSA. Trimming took off 3 bases at V and 0 bases at J, with 9 bases between the two ends. This CDR3 comprises 15 residues. CDR3 sequence (DNA): TGTGCCAGCAGCTTTCTTCGGTCCTCCTACAATGAGCAGTTCTTC. This translates into CASSFLRSSYNEQFF.

This clone has only a few counts. The sample contains more than one DNA sequence encoding this CDR3. This chain connects TRBV6-5 to TRBJ2-5; the D is unclear. CDR1 and CDR2 (germline): MNHEY, SVGAGI. V lost 3 bases, J lost 5 bases, and 4 bases lay in between. The CDR3 length is 11 residues. This CDR3 is CASSYGETQYF. CDR3 DNA sequence: TGTGCCAGCAGTTATGGTGAGACCCAGTACTTC.

The chain combines TRBV2 with TRBJ2-1, with 7 bases that match TRBD1. V lost 3 bases to trimming and J lost 1 base; unmatched junction nucleotides: 3. Germline CDR1 reads SNHLY; CDR2 reads FYNNEI. The CDR3 extends over 15 amino acids. The CDR3 DNA sequence: TGTGCCAGCAGTGATCCGGGACAGTCCTACAATGAGCAGTTCTTC. Encoded protein: CASSDPGQSYNEQFF.

J is TRBJ2-1 and V is TRBV5-4; D call uncertain. CDR1 is SGHNT, CDR2 YYREEE, per germline (reference sequence). The CDR3 contains 12 residues. V gave up 2 bases and J gave up 7 bases, with 7 bases separating them. CDR3 DNA sequence: TGTGCCAGCAGCTTTTTGTCAAATGAGCAGTTCTTC. Amino acids: CASSFLSNEQFF. The full variable domain, in which reference TRBV5-4 and TRBJ2-1 provide the parts outside the CDR3, is ETGVTQSPTHLIKTRGQQVTLRCSSQSGHNTVSWYQQALGQGPQFIFQYYREEENGRGNFPPRFSGLQFPNYSSELNVNALELDDSALYLCASSFLSNEQFFGPGTRLTVL.